The entry below describes one TCR beta chain. Its matching antigen is unknown. This sample is drawn from a study of cytomegalovirus exposure and HLA in healthy donors. Study results and caveats: Presence/absence analyses assumed roughly uniform sequencing depth across donors, which may not hold. As a later analysis showed, a missense DCLRE1C variant was linked to trimming of TCR beta V- and J-genes. Being productive about 87% or about 30% of the time was typical of most TCR beta V segments in an earlier analysis.

Primers for the PCR totalled 60 Vbeta and 13 Jbeta. Repertoires were generated with immunoSEQ multiplex PCR, while TCRdb's copy carries only in-frame clones and drops some. The sample yields around 220,000 clones, around 79% seen once. From germline, CDR1 is KGHSH and CDR2 LQKENI. V dropped 6 bases and J dropped 3 bases, with 14 bases sitting between them. The CDR3 is 14 residues long. The receptor was isolated from a girl aged 2-15 years in good health and CMV-seronegative. This chain links TRBV18 with TRBJ1-1; a possible D gene is TRBD1 (6 bases). The sequenced sample was PBMCs. The CDR3 is CASSPWTDHTEAFF. The CDR3, as DNA: TGTGCCAGCTCGCCGTGGACAGACCACACTGAAGCTTTCTTT.